A single sample gave rise to the 32 T cell receptor beta chains below, sequenced in a study of T cell responses to AZD1222 COVID-19 vaccine. Method: immunoSEQ multiplex PCR; TCRdb's copy keeps in-frame clones and lacks some. The data show about 110,000 clones, with roughly 87% seen just once and 6.5% to 10% held by the top ten. This sample comprised peripheral blood, obtained 28 days after the second AZD1222 dose. The receptor source for this set is an adult who received the AZD1222 COVID-19 vaccine.

This chain uses TRBV4-1 with TRBJ2-1, with TRBD2 matching over 7 bases. The CDR3 length is 16 residues. Germline assignment: CDR1 MGHRA and CDR2 YSYEKL. V lost 1 base to trimming and J lost 6 bases; unmatched junction nucleotides: 9. CDR3 DNA sequence: TGCGCCAGCAGCCAAGTCCGAGGACTAGTTGTCAATGAGCAGTTCTTC. Amino acid sequence: CASSQVRGLVVNEQFF.

The V gene is TRBV4-1, the J gene TRBJ2-3; 7 bases agree with TRBD1. The length of the CDR3 is 15 residues. With 1 base clipped from V and 1 base from J, the junction kept 2 bases outside the gene matches. Germline V gives CDR1 MGHRA, CDR2 YSYEKL. Written as DNA, the CDR3 is TGCGCCAGCAGCCAAGGACAGGGTGGCACAGATACGCAGTATTTT. Encoded protein: CASSQGQGGTDTQYF.

V gene TRBV5-4 combines with J gene TRBJ1-6, with D perhaps matching TRBD1 (6 bases). Germline V gene data show CDR1 as SGHNT and CDR2 as YYREEE (reference sequence). Between the trimmed V and J ends, which lost 4 bases and 4 bases, there was a span of 9 bases. The CDR3 spans 14 residues. The CDR3 is CASSRGGYNSPLHF. CDR3 in DNA: TGTGCCAGCAGCAGGGGGGGTTATAATTCACCCCTCCACTTT.

This chain links TRBV5-1 with TRBJ1-2, with D unresolved. The CDR3 covers 13 residues. The germline V and J ends were trimmed by 0 bases and 7 bases, with 10 bases remaining between them. Germline CDR1 and CDR2: SGHRS and YFSETQ. The CDR3 DNA sequence: TGCGCCAGCAGCTTGGTCATCGGTCTTGGCTACACCTTC. Amino acids: CASSLVIGLGYTF.

The chain is built from TRBV4-3 and TRBJ1-3; D is perhaps TRBD1 (5 bases). Trimming removed 0 bases from V and 2 bases from J, with 11 bases in between. CDR3 size: 16 residues. The germline V gene has CDR1 LGHNA and CDR2 YSLEER. CDR3 sequence (DNA): TGCGCCAGCAGCCAAGATCGGGGCTCCGCTGGAAACACCATATATTTT. It yields the protein CASSQDRGSAGNTIYF.

The chain combines TRBV14 with TRBJ1-6; tentative D call: TRBD1 (5 bases). V gave up 0 bases and J gave up 9 bases, with 9 bases separating them. CDR3 length: 14 residues. Germline V gives CDR1 SGHDN, CDR2 FVKESK. The DNA for the CDR3 is TGTGCCAGCAGCCAAGAGTCGGGGGTTTCACCCCTCCACTTT. Translation: CASSQESGVSPLHF.

J is TRBJ2-3 and V is TRBV15; no reliable D call. V gave up 2 bases and J gave up 3 bases, with 9 bases separating them. CDR1 is LNHNV and CDR2 is YYDKDF in the germline V gene (reference sequence). The CDR3 sequence is 14 residues long. The CDR3 DNA sequence: TGTGCCACCAGCAGAAGTACTGGTACAGATACGCAGTATTTT. The encoded protein is CATSRSTGTDTQYF.

V is TRBV24-1 and J is TRBJ2-1; D gene ambiguous. The length of the CDR3 is 11 residues. Trimming took 9 bases from V and 4 from J, leaving 6 bases between them. Germline V gene lookup returns CDR1 KGHDR and CDR2 SFDVKD. The CDR3 nucleotides read TGTGCCACCTCTAGGTACAATGAGCAGTTCTTC. Amino acid sequence: CATSRYNEQFF.

This chain connects TRBV7-9 to TRBJ2-4; unclear D gene. V was trimmed by 0 bases and J by 1 base, leaving 4 bases between them. The CDR3 runs to 14 residues. Germline CDR1 reads SEHNR; CDR2 reads FQNEAQ (reference sequence). The CDR3 nucleotides are TGTGCCAGCAGCTTAGCAGGGGCCAAAAACATTCAGTACTTC. It codes for CASSLAGAKNIQYF.

This clone occurred once. This chain joins TRBV19 and TRBJ1-2; 9 bases line up with TRBD1. CDR1 and CDR2 (germline): LNHDA, SQIVND (reference sequence). The CDR3 extends over 15 amino acids. Trimming removed 5 bases from V and 8 bases from J; junction bases left unmatched: 12. The CDR3 loop reads CASSGAGQGIRGYTF. Here the CDR3 DNA reads TGTGCCAGTAGTGGGGCGGGACAGGGAATCCGAGGCTACACCTTC. The entire variable domain, with the rest obtained from reference TRBV19 and TRBJ1-2, is as follows: DGGITQSPKYLFRKEGQNVTLSCEQNLNHDAMYWYRQDPGQGLRLIYYSQIVNDFQKGDIAEGYSVSREKKESFPLTVTSAQKNPTAFYLCASSGAGQGIRGYTFGSGTRLTVV.

This chain links TRBV2 with TRBJ2-7, with a possible D match to TRBD1 (5 bases). V was shortened by 7 bases and J by 5 bases, with 18 bases between the two germline ends. The CDR3 sequence is 14 residues long. Germline V gene sequence: CDR1 SNHLY, CDR2 FYNNEI. The CDR3 is CASTPGAVRHEQYF. The CDR3 DNA reads as TGTGCCAGCACTCCTGGGGCCGTTCGGCACGAGCAGTACTTC. Variable domain in full (rest from reference TRBV2 and TRBJ2-7): EPEVTQTPSHQVTQMGQEVILRCVPISNHLYFYWYRQILGQKVEFLVSFYNNEISEKSEIFDDQFSVERPDGSNFTLKIRSTKLEDSAMYFCASTPGAVRHEQYFGPGTRLTVT.

The chain has TRBV15 and TRBJ2-7; TRBD2 is a possible D gene (5 bases). Germline V gene data show CDR1 as LNHNV and CDR2 as YYDKDF (reference sequence). The CDR3 extends over 14 amino acids. V lost 4 bases to trimming and J lost 1 base, with 11 bases between them. CDR3 amino acids: CATSIGESSYEQYF. In DNA form, the CDR3 reads TGTGCCACCAGCATTGGGGAGAGTTCCTACGAGCAGTACTTC.

This chain joins TRBV6-5 and TRBJ2-6; no clear D. Germline CDR1 reads MNHEY; CDR2 reads SVGAGI. This CDR3 is 15 amino acids long. Trimming cost V 11 bases and J 2 bases, with 16 bases left between them. The CDR3 reads CAPRRCPTGANVLTF. The CDR3 coding sequence is TGTGCCCCACGCAGGTGCCCTACTGGGGCCAACGTCCTGACTTTC.

The V and J genes are TRBV7-3 and TRBJ2-2, with TRBD1 as a possible D gene (6 bases). This CDR3 has 15 amino acids. Germline V gene lookup returns CDR1 SGHTA and CDR2 FQGTGA. V was trimmed by 5 bases and J by 0 bases, leaving 10 bases between them. CDR3 sequence (DNA): TGTGCCAGCAGCCGGGACACGGCGAACACCGGGGAGCTGTTTTTT. Its protein product is CASSRDTANTGELFF.

This chain uses TRBV7-2 with TRBJ2-7; 8 nucleotides align to TRBD1. Germline V CDR1 and CDR2: SGHTA, FQGNSA. V gave up 3 bases and J gave up 7 bases; unmatched junction bases: 8. The CDR3 covers 14 residues. The CDR3 nucleotides read TGTGCCAGCAGCTTCCCGGACAGGGCGGGGGAGCAGTACTTC. It translates to CASSFPDRAGEQYF.

This rearrangement joins TRBV19 to TRBJ2-1, with a possible D match to TRBD1 (5 bases). The CDR3 contains 14 residues. In germline, CDR1 is LNHDA, CDR2 SQIVND (reference sequence). Trimming cost V 3 bases and J 3 bases, with 9 bases left between them. For the CDR3, the DNA is TGTGCCAGTAGTATTCGGCAGGGCTACAATGAGCAGTTCTTC. This gives the protein CASSIRQGYNEQFF.

The chain has TRBV19 and TRBJ2-1, with a weak D call TRBD1 (6 bases). Germline loops: CDR1 LNHDA, CDR2 SQIVND (reference sequence). Trimming removed 7 bases at V and 0 bases at J, with 10 bases between. This CDR3 contains 14 residues. The CDR3 region has the DNA TGTGCCAGTACTGGGGACAACTCCTACAATGAGCAGTTCTTC. This sequence encodes CASTGDNSYNEQFF.

The CDR3 nucleotides read TGCGCCAGCAGCCAAGGACAGGTTAGCAATCAGCCCCAGCATTTT. The encoded protein is CASSQGQVSNQPQHF. This chain joins TRBV4-1 and TRBJ1-5; tentatively, D is TRBD1 (6 bases). This CDR3 is 15 amino acids long. Trimming left V 1 base short and J 0 bases short, with 7 bases between. CDR1 and CDR2 (germline): MGHRA, YSYEKL.

The CDR3: CASSKGELIQETQYF. The CDR3 DNA reads TGTGCCAGTAGTAAGGGGGAGCTCATCCAAGAGACCCAGTACTTC. The rearrangement links TRBV19 to TRBJ2-5; D possibly corresponds to TRBD1 (6 bases). The germline gives CDR1 LNHDA, CDR2 SQIVND (reference sequence). The V end lost 4 bases, the J end lost 1 base, and 13 bases lay between the germline ends. The CDR3 is 15 residues long.

The rearrangement uses TRBV5-1 and TRBJ2-1; TRBD2 is a possible D gene (6 bases). This CDR3 contains 18 residues. CDR1 SGHRS and CDR2 YFSETQ come from the germline V gene. Trimming left V 0 bases short and J 0 bases short, with 16 bases between. In nucleotides, the CDR3 is TGCGCCAGCAGCTTGGCCTCACCTACGGGACTCTCCTACAATGAGCAGTTCTTC. Protein sequence: CASSLASPTGLSYNEQFF.

The chain couples TRBV19 to TRBJ2-2; D gene uncertain. CDR1 LNHDA and CDR2 SQIVND come from the germline V gene (reference sequence). V lost 2 bases to trimming and J lost 1 base, with 8 bases between them. The CDR3 is made up of 15 amino acids. DNA of the CDR3: TGTGCCAGTAGTATAACTTCAGGGAACACCGGGGAGCTGTTTTTT. Translating gives CASSITSGNTGELFF.

The CDR3 here is CASSPRRGLAGGPDTQYF. Written as DNA, the CDR3 is TGTGCCAGCAGCCCCCGCCGGGGACTAGCGGGGGGGCCAGATACGCAGTATTTT. The chain recombines TRBV7-3 with TRBJ2-3, with 16 positions matching TRBD2. The junction had 9 bases not matched to a gene; V was cut back by 5 bases and J by 4 bases. Germline CDR1 is SGHTA and CDR2 is FQGTGA. The CDR3 runs to 18 residues.

CDR3 sequence: CASSQRGSLTEAFF. As DNA, the CDR3 is TGTGCCAGCAGCCAAAGGGGATCTCTCACTGAAGCTTTCTTT. The chain has TRBV6-5 and TRBJ1-1; maybe TRBD1 (5 bases). The CDR3 has 14 residues. The ends were cut back, 6 bases at V and 4 bases at J, with 15 bases in the middle. CDR1 is MNHEY and CDR2 is SVGAGI in the germline V gene.

This chain links TRBV4-3 with TRBJ1-2; weak D call: TRBD1 (6 bases). Trimming left V 9 bases short and J 6 bases short, with 11 bases between. This CDR3 comprises 11 residues. Germline CDR1 LGHNA, CDR2 YSLEER. CDR3 nucleotides: TGCGCCAGTCGGGGGGGCGATGGCTACACCTTC. Translating gives CASRGGDGYTF.

This clone was detected a few times. This sequence joins TRBV7-2 and TRBJ2-1, with TRBD1 identical over 7 bases. Per germline, CDR1 SGHTA and CDR2 FQGNSA. The CDR3 runs to 14 residues. The trim removed 5 bases at V and 9 bases at J, leaving 10 bases unmatched. The CDR3 region is CASSQTGPGVEQFF. The CDR3 DNA follows: TGTGCCAGCAGCCAGACAGGGCCAGGGGTTGAGCAGTTCTTC.

J is TRBJ2-1 and V is TRBV12-3 or TRBV12-4; D perhaps matches TRBD1 (5 bases). The CDR3 runs 12 residues. V shed 6 bases and J shed 6 bases, with 9 bases lying between them. The CDR3 bases are TGTGCCAGCAGCCCCGACAGCAATGAGCAGTTCTTC. Its translation: CASSPDSNEQFF.

The J gene is TRBJ1-1, the V gene TRBV5-1, with D possibly matching TRBD1 (5 bases). CDR1 and CDR2 from the germline V gene are SGHRS and YFSETQ. V was trimmed by 4 bases and J by 0 bases, leaving 10 bases between them. The CDR3 length is 14 residues. As DNA, the CDR3 is TGCGCCAGCAGCGGCAGGGCTATGAACACTGAAGCTTTCTTT. Residues: CASSGRAMNTEAFF.

V is TRBV5-1 and J is TRBJ2-2, with TRBD2 identical over 9 bases. Losses at the gene ends were 3 bases for V and 1 base for J; bases not matched to a gene: 7. The CDR3 spans 17 residues. Germline lookup yields CDR1 SGHRS and CDR2 YFSETQ. For the CDR3, the DNA is TGCGCCAGCAGCTCCCCTAGCGGGGAATGGAACACCGGGGAGCTGTTTTTT. Translation: CASSSPSGEWNTGELFF.

This sequence joins TRBV3-1 (or the pseudogene TRBV3-2) and TRBJ1-1; D ambiguous. This CDR3 is 17 amino acids long. The germline CDR1 and CDR2 sequences are LGHDT and YNNKEL (reference sequence). V lost 0 bases and J 3 bases, leaving 17 bases between the germline ends. CDR3 DNA: TGTGCCAGCAGCCAAGATTCTTATGGGCAGAGGTACACTGAAGCTTTCTTT. It specifies CASSQDSYGQRYTEAFF.

The chain links TRBV29-1 to TRBJ2-5; D not resolved. V lost 4 bases, J lost 0 bases, and 3 bases lay in between. Per germline, CDR1 SQVTM and CDR2 ANQGSEA. The CDR3 is 11 residues long. The CDR3: CSVGHQETQYF. CDR3 bases: TGCAGCGTTGGACACCAAGAGACCCAGTACTTC.

The chain combines TRBV11-2 with TRBJ1-6; D not certain. V lost 2 bases, J lost 11 bases, and 19 bases lay in between. Germline loops: CDR1 SGHAT, CDR2 FQNNGV. The length of the CDR3 is 16 residues. CDR3 amino acids: CASSLSAVRKSAPLHF. CDR3 coding DNA: TGTGCCAGCAGCTTAAGTGCGGTACGGAAGAGTGCACCCCTCCACTTT.

This rearrangement joins TRBV2 to TRBJ1-5, with 8 positions matching TRBD1. Germline CDR1 is SNHLY and CDR2 is FYNNEI. The CDR3 contains 15 residues. V trimming: 2 bases; J trimming: 8 bases; junction bases outside the gene matches: 8. CDR3 DNA: TGTGCCAGCAGTGAATGGCAGGGGGCTTTTAAGCCCCAGCATTTT. Translated: CASSEWQGAFKPQHF.